These 17 T cell receptor beta chains came from one sample sequenced in a study of T cell responses to AZD1222 COVID-19 vaccine. Generated by immunoSEQ multiplex PCR, the TCRdb table keeps only in-frame clones and is missing some. The repertoire holds about 120,000 clones, with about 92% as singletons. The sequences come from peripheral blood, collected 28 days after the second AZD1222 dose. The receptors stem from an adult who received the AZD1222 COVID-19 vaccine.

Remarks on this clone: The same CDR3 can be traced to other DNA sequences in this sample. The chain links TRBV4-1 to TRBJ1-1; possible D gene TRBD1, 5 bases. This CDR3 has 15 amino acids. Trimming cost V 1 base and J 1 base, with 10 bases left between them. Germline CDR1 MGHRA, CDR2 YSYEKL. In nucleotides, the CDR3 is TGCGCCAGCAGCCAAGCGGGGGGAGGGAACACTGAAGCTTTCTTT. Translation gives CASSQAGGGNTEAFF.

This clone was observed once. V usage is TRBV25-1 and J usage is TRBJ2-2, with D tentatively TRBD1 (5 bases). The CDR3 length is 15 residues. V gave up 3 bases and J gave up 4 bases, with 12 bases separating them. Germline V gives CDR1 MGHDK, CDR2 SYGVNS. The CDR3 loop reads CASSDTRVGTGELFF. Here the CDR3 DNA reads TGTGCCAGCAGTGATACCAGGGTGGGCACCGGGGAGCTGTTTTTT.

Comment on this clone: The identical CDR3 is also encoded by other nucleotide sequences in the sample. CDR3 sequence (DNA): TGTGCCAGCAGTTTAGGACAGGGAAACTATGGCTACACCTTC. Residues: CASSLGQGNYGYTF. The chain couples TRBV28 to TRBJ1-2; 8 positions match TRBD1. The CDR3 runs 14 residues. The germline CDR1 and CDR2 sequences are MDHEN and SYDVKM. The V gene end was trimmed by 2 bases and the J gene end by 2 bases; junction bases not matched to a gene: 1.

This chain connects TRBV28 to TRBJ2-7; 11 bases agree with TRBD1. J was trimmed by 0 bases and V by 6 bases; bases with no gene match: 4. The CDR3 runs to 15 residues. CDR1 is MDHEN, CDR2 SYDVKM, per germline. The CDR3 loop is CASRPGTGGSYEQYF. The CDR3 nucleotides are TGTGCCAGCAGACCCGGGACAGGGGGCTCCTACGAGCAGTACTTC.

This clone was seen just once. The chain couples TRBV4-2 to TRBJ1-1, with TRBD1 as a possible D gene (5 bases). Per the germline V gene, CDR1 is LGHNA and CDR2 is YNFKEQ. This CDR3 comprises 15 residues. Trimming removed 0 bases at V and 1 base at J, with 9 bases between. Written as DNA, the CDR3 is TGTGCCAGCAGCCAAGAGGTGACAGCGAACACTGAAGCTTTCTTT. Protein sequence: CASSQEVTANTEAFF.

The chain has TRBV6-5 and TRBJ2-1, with 9 bases that match TRBD1. J lost 5 bases, V lost 5 bases, and 4 bases had no gene match. This CDR3 region has 14 residues. Germline V gene data show CDR1 as MNHEY and CDR2 as SVGAGI. The CDR3: CASSPGTGNNEQFF. The CDR3 DNA reads as TGTGCCAGCAGTCCCGGGACAGGGAACAATGAGCAGTTCTTC.

This clone was observed a single time. This chain uses TRBV5-6 with TRBJ2-1; D is possibly TRBD1 (5 bases). CDR1 and CDR2 (germline): SGHDT, YYEEEE. Trimming pared 2 bases from V and 5 bases from J, leaving 11 bases between. The CDR3 has 14 amino acids. CDR3 sequence: CASSFRQKNNEQFF. The CDR3 nucleotides are TGTGCCAGCAGCTTCCGACAGAAAAACAATGAGCAGTTCTTC.

This chain joins TRBV18 and TRBJ1-1, with 7 bases matching TRBD1. The CDR3 spans 14 residues. With V trimmed by 5 bases and J by 1 base, 4 bases remained unmatched. The germline V gene has CDR1 KGHSH and CDR2 LQKENI. CDR3 amino acids: CASSWTGANTEAFF. As DNA, the CDR3 is TGTGCCAGCTCATGGACAGGAGCGAACACTGAAGCTTTCTTT.

The chain employs TRBV4-2 and TRBJ2-7, with TRBD2 matching 9 bases. The V and J ends lost 0 bases and 9 bases, in that order; junction bases with no gene match: 12. Per germline, CDR1 LGHNA and CDR2 YNFKEQ. This CDR3 region has 16 residues. The CDR3 sequence: CASSQDVAGATVSQYF. In DNA form, the CDR3 reads TGTGCCAGCAGCCAAGATGTAGCGGGGGCAACGGTCTCGCAGTACTTC.

This chain connects TRBV20-1 to TRBJ2-7; D might be TRBD1 (5 bases). This CDR3 is 11 amino acids long. The V and J ends lost 6 bases and 3 bases respectively, with 9 bases between them. In germline, CDR1 is DFQATT, CDR2 SNEGSKA (reference sequence). The CDR3 DNA reads TGCAGTGCCCGGACATACTACGAGCAGTACTTC. Translated: CSARTYYEQYF.

V gene TRBV15 combines with J gene TRBJ2-6; D gene ambiguous. This CDR3 region has 15 residues. Looked up from germline, CDR1 is LNHNV and CDR2 is YYDKDF (reference sequence). With 5 bases removed from V and 4 bases from J, the gap between germline ends came to 12 bases. The CDR3 coding sequence is TGTGCCACCAGCCTCGCAGCTCTAGGGGCCAACGTCCTGACTTTC. Protein sequence: CATSLAALGANVLTF.

DNA for the CDR3: TGTGCCAGCAGTGAACGGACGGTTAGCGGGCGTAACTACGAGCAGTACTTC. This encodes CASSERTVSGRNYEQYF. The J gene is TRBJ2-7, the V gene TRBV6-1, with TRBD2 matching over 7 bases. From germline, CDR1 is MNHNS and CDR2 SASEGT. Trimming cost V 2 bases and J 3 bases; bases outside gene matches: 13. CDR3 length equals 17 residues.

This chain uses TRBV27 with TRBJ1-5; possible D gene TRBD1, 6 bases. Germline CDR1 reads MNHEY; CDR2 reads SMNVEV (reference sequence). The V gene lost 7 bases and the J gene lost 1 base, with 14 bases spanning the gap. CDR3 length: 15 residues. For the CDR3, the DNA is TGTGCCAGCAAAACAGGGTGGGGAAGCAATCAGCCCCAGCATTTT. Its translation: CASKTGWGSNQPQHF.

There are a few counts of this clone. CDR3 residues: CASSGTGTIYGYTF. The CDR3 DNA reads TGCGCCAGCAGCGGCACGGGGACAATTTATGGCTACACCTTC. The genes are TRBV5-1 and TRBJ1-2, with D perhaps matching TRBD1 (6 bases). The CDR3 covers 14 residues. Germline V gene sequence: CDR1 SGHRS, CDR2 YFSETQ. Trimming stripped 4 bases from V and 5 bases from J, with 15 bases between.

The rearrangement links TRBV2 to TRBJ2-1, with D tentatively TRBD1 or TRBD2 (7 bases each). The length of the CDR3 is 14 residues. CDR1 is SNHLY and CDR2 is FYNNEI in the germline V gene. The CDR3 reads CASGDSLVDNEQFF. The CDR3 nucleotides read TGTGCAAGCGGGGACAGCCTCGTGGACAATGAGCAGTTCTTC.

The chain combines TRBV28 with TRBJ1-2, with 8 bases identical to TRBD1. The CDR3 contains 14 residues. Germline lookup yields CDR1 MDHEN and CDR2 SYDVKM. J gave up 4 bases and V 3 bases, and 4 bases lay outside the gene matches. As DNA, the CDR3 is TGTGCCAGCAGTTTTGGGGACAGGCTCTATGGCTACACCTTC. As protein: CASSFGDRLYGYTF.

In this sample, this clone turned up once. The chain joins TRBV7-2 to TRBJ1-2; D is possibly TRBD1 (5 bases). Germline V CDR1 and CDR2: SGHTA, FQGNSA. The CDR3 has 13 residues. V lost 3 bases, J lost 8 bases, and 13 bases lay in between. The CDR3, as DNA: TGTGCCAGCAGCTTGAGCAGGGACGGCGGCTACACCTTC. Amino acid sequence: CASSLSRDGGYTF.